The TCR beta chain described here comes from a study of cytomegalovirus exposure and HLA in healthy donors. Study information: A preliminary data release comprised tens of millions of unique TCRs obtained from HLA-typed donors. Findings and caveats of the study: In a later analysis, a genetic analysis reported fewer productive-TCR N-insertions in an Asian-associated ancestry cluster than the cohort average. Differences between HLA loci emerged in a later analysis of TCR association rates, with DRB1 most and HLA-C fewest.

This PCR relied on a set of 60 Vbeta primers and 13 Jbeta primers. Assay used: immunoSEQ multiplex PCR; TCRdb lists only in-frame clones, some missing. In the table there are about 52,000 clones, 50% to 70% of which are singletons. Donors showed nominal health when sampled, although they likely had unrecorded immune exposures. This clone was detected only a few times. What it binds is unknown. The sequenced sample consisted of PBMCs. The receptor's source is a human donor in good health.

The CDR3: CASSLTGGYGYTF. The CDR3 nucleotides are TGTGCCAGCAGTTTAACAGGGGGCTATGGCTACACCTTC. This chain joins TRBV27 and TRBJ1-2; 8 bases match TRBD1. Losses at the gene ends were 2 bases for V and 4 bases for J; bases not matched to a gene: 0. The length of the CDR3 is 13 residues. Germline V CDR1 and CDR2: MNHEY, SMNVEV (reference sequence).